This TCR beta chain derives from a study of T cell responses to AZD1222 COVID-19 vaccine. Study-level information: Analysis merged second doses at about 4 or about 12 weeks.

General study findings and limits: White British people made up most donors, females outnumbered males, and clonal diversity was possibly underestimated. Seropositivity was recorded at baseline in only 6 or 7 AZD1222 recipients.

The CDR3 is 16 amino acids. CDR1 and CDR2 (germline): DFQATT, SNEGSKA (reference sequence). V was shortened by 6 bases and J by 5 bases, with 22 bases between the two germline ends. On this clone itself: Its target is unknown.

Assay: immunoSEQ multiplex PCR; the TCRdb copy retains only in-frame clones and omits some. The sample has about 130,000 clones; 89% are singletons. The sequenced sample was peripheral blood, obtained on day 0 of AZD1222 vaccination. The clonotype originates from an adult in good health. The J gene is TRBJ1-4, the V gene TRBV20-1, with D perhaps matching TRBD1 (6 bases). The CDR3 is CSASSRWGGRNEKLFF. The DNA for the CDR3 is TGCAGTGCCAGTAGTAGGTGGGGGGGCAGAAATGAAAAACTGTTTTTT.